This T cell receptor (beta chain) was found in a study of T cells in Graves' hyperthyroidism and ophthalmopathy. Study conclusions and caveats: Using 13 V-J features, a model discriminated ophthalmopathy from stable hyperthyroidism.

RNA transcripts provided the source from which TCR beta CDR3 regions were amplified. First-round RT-PCR of the TCR CDR3 relied on the HTBI primer set. TCRdb re-called the multiplex PCR reads through MiXCR, storing one row per CDR3 protein. The sample lists about 420,000 distinct CDR3 sequences; 15% to 19% were seen once. Exclusion criteria comprised uncontrolled infection, other autoimmune disease, pregnancy or lactation. The germline V gene encodes CDR1 DFQATT and CDR2 SNEGSKA (reference sequence). This CDR3 spans 12 amino acids. With 1 base clipped from V and 10 bases from J, the junction kept 4 bases outside the gene matches. About this clonotype itself: What it recognizes is unknown.

The sequencing input was blood. The gene calls are TRBV20-1 and TRBJ2-1; 7 bases agree with TRBD2. The sequence derives from a woman aged 18-29 years with Graves' hyperthyroidism. This chain's CDR3 is CSARVAGAEQFF. In DNA, the CDR3 is TGCAGTGCTAGAGTAGCGGGCGCAGAGCAGTTCTTC.